These 11 T cell receptor beta chains were sequenced from one sample in a study of blood T cell repertoires in COVID-19. Only in-frame clones appear in the TCRdb table, and some are missing; sequencing was by immunoSEQ multiplex PCR. The table has more than 100,000 clones, approximately 88% seen once. Material: peripheral blood. These receptors came from a woman aged 55-70 years with acute or convalescent COVID-19.

This chain links TRBV6-5 with TRBJ1-1, with D perhaps matching TRBD1 (5 bases). The germline V gene has CDR1 MNHEY and CDR2 SVGAGI. Trimming shortened V by 4 bases and J by 4 bases, and 16 bases separated the two germline ends. CDR3 length: 15 residues. The CDR3 reads CASSSPMGGSTEAFF. The CDR3, as DNA: TGTGCCAGCAGTTCGCCAATGGGGGGAAGCACTGAAGCTTTCTTT.

This clone has only a few counts. This rearrangement joins TRBV28 to TRBJ1-5, with TRBD1 as a possible D gene (6 bases). Germline values: CDR1 MDHEN, CDR2 SYDVKM. V lost 8 bases, J lost 6 bases, and 14 bases lay in between. CDR3 length: 13 amino acids. The chain's CDR3 is CASGLQGTQPQHF. CDR3 in DNA: TGTGCCAGCGGACTTCAGGGGACTCAGCCCCAGCATTTT.

The rearrangement links TRBV2 to TRBJ2-1, with 14 bases aligning to TRBD2. CDR1 and CDR2 from the germline V gene are SNHLY and FYNNEI. V dropped 9 bases and J dropped 6; count of bases not matched to a gene: 1. CDR3 size: 13 residues. CDR3 loop: CARGTSGGNEQFF. In DNA form, the CDR3 reads TGTGCCAGGGGGACTAGCGGGGGCAATGAGCAGTTCTTC.

This clone was observed a single time. The genes are TRBV24-1 and TRBJ2-6; D is perhaps TRBD1 (6 bases). The CDR3 is made up of 17 amino acids. Between the trimmed V and J ends, which lost 5 bases and 0 bases, there was a span of 13 bases. Germline V gives CDR1 KGHDR, CDR2 SFDVKD. CDR3 bases: TGTGCCACCAGTGTCGGACAGACCAACTCTGGGGCCAACGTCCTGACTTTC. This sequence encodes CATSVGQTNSGANVLTF.

The chain recombines TRBV13 with TRBJ1-1; D is uncertain. Trimming left V 7 bases short and J 5 bases short, with 14 bases between. This CDR3 comprises 13 residues. CDR1 is PRHDT, CDR2 FYEKMQ, per germline (reference sequence). The CDR3 DNA follows: TGTGCCAGCAAAGAACTCCCGGGAACTGAAGCTTTCTTT. Its protein is CASKELPGTEAFF. The variable domain in full, completed from reference TRBV13 and TRBJ1-1, reads AAGVIQSPRHLIKEKRETATLKCYPIPRHDTVYWYQQGPGQDPQFLISFYEKMQSDKGSIPDRFSAQQFSDYHSELNMSSLELGDSALYFCASKELPGTEAFFGQGTRLTVV.

The chain has TRBV14 and TRBJ2-3, with D perhaps matching TRBD2 (5 bases). The CDR3 runs to 14 residues. Trimming left V 4 bases short and J 4 bases short, with 12 bases between. In germline, CDR1 is SGHDN, CDR2 FVKESK. The CDR3 nucleotides read TGTGCCAGCAGCCGGAGGCTAGAAGCAGATACGCAGTATTTT. Amino acids: CASSRRLEADTQYF.

This clone was seen a few times. V and J are TRBV14 and TRBJ2-1, with 10 bases identical to TRBD2. This CDR3 spans 15 amino acids. The V segment lost 0 bases and the J segment 8 bases; nucleotides outside the gene matches: 4. Germline V CDR1 and CDR2: SGHDN, FVKESK. The CDR3 reads CASSQDPGLADEQFF. DNA of the CDR3: TGTGCCAGCAGCCAAGATCCCGGACTAGCGGATGAGCAGTTCTTC.

Comment on this clone: Other DNA sequences from this sample encode an identical CDR3 as well. The V call is TRBV28, the J call TRBJ1-1; 8 bases fit TRBD1. Germline trimming cut 2 bases from V and 2 bases from J; bases unmatched to any gene: 4. This CDR3 contains 15 residues. In germline, CDR1 is MDHEN, CDR2 SYDVKM. The DNA of the CDR3 is TGTGCCAGCAGTTTAGTGGGACAGGCTAACACTGAAGCTTTCTTT. This codes for CASSLVGQANTEAFF.

The chain couples TRBV2 to TRBJ2-2, with D possibly being TRBD2 (7 bases). Germline-derived CDR1 and CDR2 are SNHLY and FYNNEI. The CDR3 has 16 amino acids. The V end lost 3 bases, the J end lost 4 bases, and 15 bases lay between the germline ends. The chain's CDR3 is CASSEIGGGTTGELFF. DNA for the CDR3: TGTGCCAGCAGTGAGATAGGGGGGGGTACCACCGGGGAGCTGTTTTTT.

The rearrangement uses TRBV23-1 and TRBJ1-5, with D maybe TRBD1 (5 bases). TRBV23-1 falls under the ORF class, with uncertain function. Between the trimmed V and J ends, which lost 5 bases and 5 bases, there was a span of 13 bases. The CDR3 spans 14 residues. The CDR3 sequence is CASSGRGRDQPQHF. The CDR3 DNA reads as TGCGCCAGCAGTGGGAGGGGCAGGGATCAGCCCCAGCATTTT.

The chain uses TRBV19 and TRBJ1-5; D is possibly TRBD1 (6 bases). The CDR3 loop spans 14 amino acids. V lost 4 bases to trimming and J lost 5 bases, with 12 bases between them. Germline V gene data show CDR1 as LNHDA and CDR2 as SQIVND (reference sequence). The CDR3 DNA sequence: TGTGCCAGTAGTAGGACAGACTGGGATCAGCCCCAGCATTTT. This translates into CASSRTDWDQPQHF.